This section outlines one T cell receptor beta chain sequence together with its context. The sample belongs to a study of CD8 T cells in ankylosing spondylitis. TCRdb called the 5' RACE reads again in MiXCR, with one record for every CDR3 protein. This table has under 450,000 distinct CDR3 sequences, 20% appearing once. V lost 5 bases and J lost 8, with 13 bases in between. CDR3 length: 12 amino acids. Germline lookup yields CDR1 SGHAT and CDR2 FQNNGV. The material sequenced was blood, either unsorted or a sorted T cell fraction (not recorded which). This rearrangement joins TRBV11-2 to TRBJ2-7, with D hard to call. The source of this sequence is a male donor with ankylosing spondylitis or in good health (not recorded which). The CDR3 region is CASSHPLVQQYF. The CDR3 DNA sequence: TGTGCCAGCAGCCACCCCTTGGTTCAGCAGTACTTC.